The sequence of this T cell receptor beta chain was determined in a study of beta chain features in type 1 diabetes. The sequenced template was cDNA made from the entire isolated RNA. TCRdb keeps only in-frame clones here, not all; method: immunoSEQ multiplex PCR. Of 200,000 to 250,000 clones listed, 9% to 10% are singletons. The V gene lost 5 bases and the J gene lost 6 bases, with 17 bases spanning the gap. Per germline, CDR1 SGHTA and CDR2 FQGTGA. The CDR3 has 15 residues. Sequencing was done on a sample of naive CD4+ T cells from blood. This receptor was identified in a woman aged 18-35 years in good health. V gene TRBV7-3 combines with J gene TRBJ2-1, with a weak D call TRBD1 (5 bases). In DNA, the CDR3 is TGTGCCAGCAGCCCGCCGGTTAGGGGCTTCAATGAGCAGTTCTTC. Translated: CASSPPVRGFNEQFF.